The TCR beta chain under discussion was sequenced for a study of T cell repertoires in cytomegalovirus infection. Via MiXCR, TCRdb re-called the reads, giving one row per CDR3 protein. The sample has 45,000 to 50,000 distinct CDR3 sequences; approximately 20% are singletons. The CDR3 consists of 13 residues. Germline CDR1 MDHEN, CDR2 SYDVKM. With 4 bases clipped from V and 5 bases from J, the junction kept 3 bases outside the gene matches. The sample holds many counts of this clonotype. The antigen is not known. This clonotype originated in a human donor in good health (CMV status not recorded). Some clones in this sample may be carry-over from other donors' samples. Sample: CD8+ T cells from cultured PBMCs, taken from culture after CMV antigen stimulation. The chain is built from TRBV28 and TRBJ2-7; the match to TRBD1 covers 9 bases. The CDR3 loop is CASSSGQGNEQYF. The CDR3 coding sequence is TGTGCCAGCAGTTCGGGACAGGGCAACGAGCAGTACTTC.